Listed below are T cell receptor beta chains from one sample, sequenced in a study of Tregs in tolerant kidney transplant recipients. The data were produced by immunoSEQ multiplex PCR, yet TCRdb's version contains in-frame clones alone and is incomplete. The sample records 110,000 or so clones, roughly 92% being singletons. Sequenced material: CD4+ T cells from blood. These receptors were taken from a human donor in good health. Each CDR3 is given with its conserved first and last residue. The D gene is left open where the match is weak. Size values are once, few and many counts, or a class for expanded clones, and some rows have none.

V gene	D gene	J gene	clone size	CDR3 DNA	CDR3 protein
TRBV11-2	-	TRBJ2-5	-	TGTGCCAGCAGCCTCTTCAGTGAGACCCAGTACTTC	CASSLFSETQYF
TRBV19	-	TRBJ2-2	-	TGTGCCAGTAGTATAGCGAGTTCCGGGGAGCTGTTTTTT	CASSIASSGELFF
TRBV18	-	TRBJ1-5	-	TGTGCCAGCTCCTCGGCGGCCTCCCGTGCTCAGCCCCAGCATTTT	CASSSAASRAQPQHF
TRBV7-9	-	TRBJ2-7	-	TGTGCCAGCAGCTTAAAAGGGGGGTTGGGGGAGATCCCCCACGAGCAGTACTTC	CASSLKGGLGEIPHEQYF
TRBV5-1	TRBD2	TRBJ2-1	-	TGCGCCAGCGCGCGGGAGTCCCTCCATGAGCAGTTCTTC	CASARESLHEQFF
TRBV6-5	-	TRBJ2-7	few	TGTGCCAGCAGGGCTCCAGGCTACGAGCAGTACTTC	CASRAPGYEQYF
TRBV5-1	-	TRBJ2-2	once	TGCGCCAGCAGCCCAGGACACGGCGCGAACACCGGGGAGCTGTTTTTT	CASSPGHGANTGELFF
TRBV5-4	-	TRBJ2-2	once	TGTGCCAGCAGCTCCGCGGAGAGGCGGAACACCGGGGAGCTGTTTTTT	CASSSAERRNTGELFF
TRBV14	TRBD2	TRBJ2-1	-	TGTGCCAGCAGCTCCAGCGGGAGGCCCCTCAATGAGCAGTTCTTC	CASSSSGRPLNEQFF
TRBV6-6	TRBD1	TRBJ1-4	-	TGTGCCAGCAGCCCTCAGGGGGAGCTGGCTAATGAAAAACTGTTTTTT	CASSPQGELANEKLFF
TRBV7-6	TRBD2	TRBJ2-3	-	TGTGCCAGCAGTTTCAAGTTACCGGGAGGGCCGACAGATACGCAGTATTTT	CASSFKLPGGPTDTQYF
TRBV30	-	TRBJ1-5	-	TGTGCCTGGAGGCGCCAGGGAGGCAATCAGCCCCAGCATTTT	CAWRRQGGNQPQHF
TRBV6-6	-	TRBJ1-3	-	TGTGCCAGCAGCCCCTCTGGAAACACCATATATTTT	CASSPSGNTIYF
TRBV9	-	TRBJ2-2	-	TGTGCCAGCAGCCCTACCCAGGGGGGACTGTCGAACACCGGGGAGCTGTTTTTT	CASSPTQGGLSNTGELFF
TRBV6-5	-	TRBJ1-5	-	TGTGCCAGCAGTTACTCGAGGGGCAATCAGCCCCAGCATTTT	CASSYSRGNQPQHF
TRBV5-4	-	TRBJ2-1	-	TGTGCCAGCAGCTTGGAACAGGGACGCAATGAGCAGTTCTTC	CASSLEQGRNEQFF
TRBV7-9	-	TRBJ2-6	-	TGTGCCAGCAGCCTGCAGGGTGGTGGGGCCAACGTCCTGACTTTC	CASSLQGGGANVLTF
TRBV11-2	-	TRBJ1-3	-	TGTGCCAGCAGCTCTCTGAGCTCTGGAAACACCATATATTTT	CASSSLSSGNTIYF
TRBV9	TRBD1	TRBJ1-2	-	TGTGCCAGCAGCAAAGATGGACAGGGGGCTCGGGGCTACACCTTC	CASSKDGQGARGYTF
TRBV5-1	TRBD1	TRBJ1-2	-	TGCGCCAGCAGCTCCCTCAGGGGGAGTTATGGCTACACCTTC	CASSSLRGSYGYTF
TRBV29-1	TRBD1	TRBJ2-2	-	TGCAGCGTTCACGGACAGGGGGGGATTCGGGAGCTGTTTTTT	CSVHGQGGIRELFF
TRBV27	TRBD2	TRBJ2-7	-	TGTGCCAGCAGATCCGAAGCGGGGGGACCCTACGAGCAGTACTTC	CASRSEAGGPYEQYF
TRBV18	-	TRBJ1-1	-	TGTGCCAGCTCACCCAATCAGGCGGACACTGAAGCTTTCTTT	CASSPNQADTEAFF
TRBV19	-	TRBJ2-4	-	TGTGCCAGTAGTATGGTGGGTCGGGGCAAAAACATTCAGTACTTC	CASSMVGRGKNIQYF
TRBV19	TRBD1	TRBJ2-2	-	TGTGCCAGTAGTAGGTTTAGGACAGGGAACACCGGGGAGCTGTTTTTT	CASSRFRTGNTGELFF
TRBV6-1	TRBD2	TRBJ2-1	-	TGTGCCAGCAGGGGGGGGGTCCTCTACAATGAGCAGTTCTTC	CASRGGVLYNEQFF
TRBV2	-	TRBJ1-2	-	TGTGCCAGCAGTGAAGCGCTCGTAGAAGGGTGGGATGGCTACACCTTC	CASSEALVEGWDGYTF
TRBV19	TRBD1	TRBJ1-2	-	TGTGCCAGTAGCAGTATAGGGACTCCGGGACAGGGGGCGTCTGGCTACACCTTC	CASSSIGTPGQGASGYTF
TRBV6-5	-	TRBJ2-3	-	TGTGCCAGCAGTTGGAGCGAGAGAGATACGCAGTATTTT	CASSWSERDTQYF
TRBV5-6	TRBD1	TRBJ1-1	-	TGTGCCAGCAGCTGGGGGACAGGGGCATTGAGCACTGAAGCTTTCTTT	CASSWGTGALSTEAFF
TRBV7-9	-	TRBJ1-1	few	TGTGCCAGCAGCGTACAGCAGAACACTGAAGCTTTCTTT	CASSVQQNTEAFF
TRBV29-1	-	TRBJ1-1	-	TGCAGCGTCCATAAACAGGAAACTGAAGCTTTCTTT	CSVHKQETEAFF
TRBV5-8	-	TRBJ2-7	-	TGTGCCAGCAGCCGCCTGGGACTGAACTCCTACGAGCAGTACTTC	CASSRLGLNSYEQYF
TRBV4-1	TRBD1	TRBJ1-6	-	TGCGCCAGCAGCCAAGCAGGGGGCCATAATTCACCCCTCCACTTT	CASSQAGGHNSPLHF
TRBV7-9	-	TRBJ1-5	-	TGTGCCAGCAGCTCGGCGATAGATCAGCCCCAGCATTTT	CASSSAIDQPQHF
TRBV5-1	-	TRBJ2-3	-	TGCGCCAGCTCTCGGGCGGGCGCTAGCACAGATACGCAGTATTTT	CASSRAGASTDTQYF
TRBV5-1	-	TRBJ2-1	-	TGCGCCAGCAGCTTGACAGACTACAATGAGCAGTTCTTC	CASSLTDYNEQFF
TRBV29-1	-	TRBJ2-5	-	TGCAGCGTTGGTGGGGCGGGTGCAAAGACCCAGTACTTC	CSVGGAGAKTQYF
TRBV5-1	-	TRBJ2-5	once	TGCGCCAGCAGCTTGGATTCGGGGCAAGAGACCCAGTACTTC	CASSLDSGQETQYF
TRBV29-1	-	TRBJ2-6	-	TGCAGCGTTGACGAGATAGGTGGCAACGTCCTGACTTTC	CSVDEIGGNVLTF